Listed below are T cell receptor beta chains from one sample, sequenced in a study of shared clonotypes between healthy human individuals. The data were produced by immunoSEQ multiplex PCR, yet TCRdb's version contains in-frame clones alone and is incomplete. The table lists around 2,000,000 clones, 85% to 95% of them singletons, with about 1.1% in the top ten. The material sequenced was naive CD8+ T cells sorted from blood. These receptors were obtained from a man between 18 and 35 years old in good health. CDR3s include the opening cysteine and the closing phenylalanine or tryptophan. D genes are given only for firm matches. The size of a clone is reported for some rows only, either as once, few or many, or as a class for expanded clones.

>TRBV7-2|-|TRBJ2-5|-
CASSLGQQETQYF
TGTGCCAGCAGCTTAGGGCAGCAAGAGACCCAGTACTTC
>TRBV21-1|few|TRBJ1-2|-
CASNPSGGASGYTF
TGTGCCAGCAATCCCTCAGGGGGCGCCTCTGGCTACACCTTC
>TRBV6-5|-|TRBJ2-5|TRBD1
CASSPTGVEETQYF
TGTGCCAGCAGCCCGACAGGGGTGGAAGAGACCCAGTACTTC
>TRBV7-9|-|TRBJ2-1|TRBD2
CASSPGLAGVEQFF
TGTGCCAGCAGCCCCGGACTAGCGGGGGTTGAGCAGTTCTTC
>TRBV7-6|-|TRBJ2-1|TRBD2
CASSLTRGSPSSYNEQFF
TGTGCCAGCAGCCTAACTCGCGGGAGCCCGAGCTCCTACAATGAGCAGTTCTTC
>TRBV15|-|TRBJ1-5|TRBD1
CATSRARTGGVLSNQPQHF
TGTGCCACCAGCAGAGCTCGGACAGGTGGGGTATTGAGCAATCAGCCCCAGCATTTT
>TRBV4-1|-|TRBJ2-1|-
CASSQAGAGQGEQFF
TGCGCCAGCAGCCAAGCGGGGGCAGGGCAGGGTGAGCAGTTCTTC
>TRBV19|-|TRBJ2-7|TRBD1
CASSIRTGAAYEQYF
TGTGCCAGTAGTATCCGGACAGGGGCGGCCTACGAGCAGTACTTC
>TRBV4-1|-|TRBJ1-5|-
CASSQDFPVGVIQPQHF
TGCGCCAGCAGCCAAGATTTCCCGGTGGGGGTAATTCAGCCCCAGCATTTT
>TRBV7-2|once|TRBJ2-7|-
CASSSYPGAELSYEQYF
TGTGCCAGCAGCTCTTACCCGGGGGCGGAACTATCCTACGAGCAGTACTTC
>TRBV5-4|-|TRBJ2-3|-
CASSLVLTDTQYF
TGTGCCAGCAGCTTAGTCCTCACAGATACGCAGTATTTT
>TRBV28|-|TRBJ2-1|TRBD1
CASKLPGQEYNEQFF
TGTGCCAGCAAATTACCGGGACAGGAGTACAATGAGCAGTTCTTC
>TRBV19|-|TRBJ2-1|-
CASSSGASEQFF
TGTGCCAGTAGTTCCGGGGCCAGCGAACAGTTCTTC
>TRBV7-9|once|TRBJ2-3|-
CASSSEQAWGDTQYF
TGTGCCAGCAGCTCCGAGCAGGCTTGGGGAGATACGCAGTATTTT
>TRBV6-6|-|TRBJ1-2|-
CASSYVSSYYGYTF
TGTGCCAGCAGTTACGTCAGTAGTTACTATGGCTACACCTTC
>TRBV2|few|TRBJ2-7|TRBD2
CASSIAGGGSYEQYF
TGTGCCAGCAGTATAGCGGGGGGTGGCTCCTACGAGCAGTACTTC
>TRBV4-1|-|TRBJ2-1|TRBD1
CASSEPGQGYNEQFF
TGCGCCAGCAGCGAACCGGGACAGGGCTACAATGAGCAGTTCTTC
>TRBV29-1|-|TRBJ2-7|-
CSAEGTSYEQYF
TGCAGCGCCGAGGGCACCTCCTACGAGCAGTACTTC
>TRBV5-4|-|TRBJ2-7|TRBD1
CASSAGTGEEYEQYF
TGTGCCAGCAGCGCCGGGACAGGGGAGGAGTACGAGCAGTACTTC
>TRBV11-2|-|TRBJ2-7|TRBD1
CASSLGGQGQYF
TGTGCCAGCAGCTTAGGGGGACAGGGTCAGTACTTC
>TRBV10-3|-|TRBJ2-1|TRBD2
CAISSSGAYNEQFF
TGTGCCATCAGCTCTAGCGGGGCCTACAATGAGCAGTTCTTC
>TRBV6-4|-|TRBJ1-2|TRBD1
CASSPTGTGGAYGYTF
TGTGCCAGCAGTCCCACCGGGACAGGGGGCGCCTATGGCTACACCTTC
>TRBV2|once|TRBJ2-1|TRBD2
CATPGLAGNEQFF
TGTGCCACCCCGGGACTAGCGGGGAATGAGCAGTTCTTC
>TRBV13|-|TRBJ2-5|-
CASSMHWVTGTQYF
TGTGCCAGCAGCATGCACTGGGTCACGGGGACCCAGTACTTC
>TRBV7-9|-|TRBJ2-3|-
CASSPRRGDQSTDTQYF
TGTGCCAGCAGCCCTAGGAGGGGAGACCAAAGCACAGATACGCAGTATTTT
>TRBV19|-|TRBJ2-5|-
CASSQPGTYQETQYF
TGTGCCAGTAGTCAACCTGGGACCTACCAAGAGACCCAGTACTTC